Presented here are 25 T cell receptor beta chains from one specimen sequenced in a study of T cell repertoires in cytomegalovirus infection. A single record per CDR3 protein comes from TCRdb applying MiXCR to the reads. Of 300,000 to 400,000 distinct CDR3 sequences in the sample, 9% to 9.5% were seen once. Material: PBMCs. Receptors originate from a human donor in good health (CMV status not recorded). Some clones in this sample may be carry-over from other donors' samples.

This clonotype was detected a few times. This chain connects TRBV20-1 to TRBJ2-3; 7 positions agree with TRBD1. J lost 2 bases, V lost 1 base, and 9 bases had no gene match. Germline V CDR1 and CDR2: DFQATT, SNEGSKA (reference sequence). The CDR3 spans 16 residues. The CDR3: CSARAPRDRVTDTQYF. In DNA, the CDR3 is TGCAGTGCTAGAGCGCCTAGGGACAGAGTCACAGATACGCAGTATTTT.

This clonotype came up a few times. The chain uses TRBV3-1 and TRBJ1-1, with no clear D. From germline, CDR1 is LGHDT and CDR2 YNNKEL (reference sequence). CDR3 length: 12 amino acids. V gave up 1 base and J gave up 4 bases, with 4 bases separating them. This CDR3 is CASSQAPTEAFF. DNA for the CDR3: TGTGCCAGCAGCCAAGCACCCACTGAAGCTTTCTTT.

This chain connects TRBV5-6 to TRBJ1-2; D may be TRBD1 (6 bases). Germline V gene data show CDR1 as SGHDT and CDR2 as YYEEEE. The V end lost 5 bases, the J end lost 2 bases, and 13 bases lay between the germline ends. This CDR3 is built from 14 residues. CDR3 loop: CASRGGTSNYGYTF. The CDR3 region has the DNA TGTGCCAGCAGGGGGGGGACATCAAACTATGGCTACACCTTC. The entire variable domain, with the rest obtained from reference TRBV5-6 and TRBJ1-2, is as follows: DAGVTQSPTHLIKTRGQQVTLRCSPKSGHDTVSWYQQALGQGPQFIFQYYEEEERQRGNFPDRFSGHQFPNYSSELNVNALLLGDSALYLCASRGGTSNYGYTFGSGTRLTVV.

This clonotype was counted a few times. The chain is built from TRBV13 and TRBJ1-2; TRBD1 is a possible D gene (6 bases). Germline CDR1 and CDR2: PRHDT and FYEKMQ (reference sequence). The CDR3 length is 16 residues. Trimming removed 1 base at V and 1 base at J, with 13 bases between. The CDR3 loop reads CASSLAHRESNYGYTF. The CDR3 nucleotides are TGTGCCAGCAGCTTAGCCCACAGGGAAAGTAACTATGGCTACACCTTC.

This clonotype came up many times. The chain is built from TRBV7-2 and TRBJ2-3; no firm D call. This CDR3 has 15 amino acids. Germline values: CDR1 SGHTA, CDR2 FQGNSA. V lost 5 bases, J lost 2 bases, and 14 bases lay in between. CDR3 residues: CASSKWTPVTDTQYF. The DNA for the CDR3 is TGTGCCAGCAGCAAGTGGACCCCAGTCACAGATACGCAGTATTTT.

The sample holds a few counts of this clonotype. The rearrangement links TRBV19 to TRBJ1-5; TRBD1 is a possible D gene (5 bases). Between the trimmed V and J ends, which lost 10 bases and 3 bases, there was a span of 19 bases. CDR3 length equals 15 residues. Germline V CDR1 and CDR2: LNHDA, SQIVND (reference sequence). CDR3 coding DNA: TGTGCCACCACCGTGGACGGAGGGGACAATCAGCCCCAGCATTTT. Protein product: CATTVDGGDNQPQHF.

This clonotype has just a few counts. The chain carries TRBV18 and TRBJ2-7; 9 bases line up with TRBD2. J lost 4 bases, V lost 0 bases, and 4 bases had no gene match. The CDR3 has 15 residues. The germline gives CDR1 KGHSH, CDR2 LQKENI. CDR3 loop: CASSPPGLALYEQYF. CDR3 in DNA: TGTGCCAGCTCACCACCGGGACTAGCTTTGTACGAGCAGTACTTC.

This clonotype has ten or more counts. The rearrangement links TRBV7-2 to TRBJ1-6; no firm D call. Trimming removed 5 bases from V and 10 bases from J, with 6 bases in between. CDR3 length: 11 residues. Germline assignment: CDR1 SGHTA and CDR2 FQGNSA. CDR3 loop: CASSQASPLHF. The CDR3 coding sequence is TGTGCCAGCAGCCAGGCGTCACCCCTCCACTTT.

This clonotype has a handful of counts. The CDR3 protein is CASSPRVGSSYEQYF. Here the CDR3 DNA reads TGTGCCAGCAGTCCCAGGGTAGGCAGCTCCTACGAGCAGTACTTC. The rearrangement links TRBV11-2 to TRBJ2-7, with D maybe TRBD1 (5 bases). The CDR3 length is 15 residues. Germline V gives CDR1 SGHAT, CDR2 FQNNGV. Trimming pared 6 bases from V and 0 bases from J, leaving 15 bases between.

This clonotype was counted many times. The chain employs TRBV7-2 and TRBJ2-3; TRBD1 or TRBD2 may be the D gene (6 bases each). Trimming removed 8 bases at V and 6 bases at J, with 33 bases between. Germline V CDR1 and CDR2: SGHTA, FQGNSA. The CDR3 is 19 amino acids. The CDR3 spells CASAMIGVRLGGNRDTQYF. The CDR3 DNA reads as TGTGCCAGCGCTATGATTGGGGTTAGACTAGGGGGGAATAGGGATACGCAGTATTTT.

This clonotype was seen a few times. The V and J genes are TRBV12-3 or TRBV12-4 and TRBJ1-6; a possible D gene is TRBD1 (5 bases). Trimming took 6 bases from V and 7 from J, leaving 16 bases between them. There are 15 residues in the CDR3. CDR3 sequence (DNA): TGTGCCAGCAGCGGGCGGGGGGGGGGAAATTCACCCCTCCACTTT. As protein: CASSGRGGGNSPLHF.

This clonotype was counted a few times. The chain uses TRBV3-1 and TRBJ1-4; TRBD1 matches 10 bases. The germline gives CDR1 LGHDT, CDR2 YNNKEL (reference sequence). This CDR3 is built from 15 residues. J gave up 5 bases and V 11 bases, and 11 bases lay outside the gene matches. For the CDR3, the DNA is TGTGCCTCCGGGCCCAAGGGACAGGGGAATGAAAAACTGTTTTTT. The encoded protein is CASGPKGQGNEKLFF.

V usage is TRBV28 and J usage is TRBJ1-1; D is ambiguous. V was shortened by 4 bases and J by 1 base, with 7 bases between the two germline ends. In germline, CDR1 is MDHEN, CDR2 SYDVKM. This CDR3 spans 13 amino acids. The DNA for the CDR3 is TGTGCCAGCAGTTCCCCAGGGAACACTGAAGCTTTCTTT. It specifies CASSSPGNTEAFF.

This chain joins TRBV4-3 and TRBJ2-7; 12 bases are shared with TRBD1. This CDR3 region has 15 residues. The germline V gene encodes CDR1 LGHNA and CDR2 YSLEER. Losses at the gene ends were 7 bases for V and 5 bases for J; bases not matched to a gene: 9. Here the CDR3 reads CASKRDRGRGHEQYF. CDR3 nucleotide sequence: TGCGCCAGCAAACGGGACAGGGGGCGCGGGCACGAGCAGTACTTC.

In its sample, this clonotype was seen many times. The genes are TRBV5-6 and TRBJ2-5, with D possibly being TRBD1 (6 bases). Trimming cost V 0 bases and J 14 bases, with 17 bases left between them. Germline CDR1 is SGHDT and CDR2 is YYEEEE. The CDR3 totals 13 residues. The CDR3 nucleotides are TGTGCCAGCAGCTTGGGGACAGCCAGGCTGGGATACTTC. It specifies CASSLGTARLGYF.

This clonotype has ten or more counts. The CDR3 DNA is TGTGCCAGCAGTTATCTGAATCACATGAACACTGAAGCTTTCTTT. This translates into CASSYLNHMNTEAFF. This chain links TRBV6-5 with TRBJ1-1; D remains ambiguous. Trimming removed 3 bases at V and 0 bases at J, with 11 bases between. This CDR3 is 15 amino acids long. In germline, CDR1 is MNHEY, CDR2 SVGAGI.

This clonotype was recorded many times. V gene TRBV4-3 combines with J gene TRBJ1-1; D unresolved. V was clipped by 2 bases and J by 1 base, with 8 bases between them. There are 14 residues in the CDR3. CDR1 and CDR2 from the germline V gene are LGHNA and YSLEER. CDR3 DNA: TGCGCCAGCAGCCAACGGGCGGGGAACACTGAAGCTTTCTTT. Residues: CASSQRAGNTEAFF.

This clonotype turned up a few times. The genes are TRBV14 and TRBJ2-7; the D gene is possibly TRBD1 (5 bases). CDR3 length equals 14 residues. Germline values: CDR1 SGHDN, CDR2 FVKESK. V gave up 3 bases and J gave up 2 bases, with 11 bases separating them. Written as DNA, the CDR3 is TGTGCCAGCAGCCATGGTAGGGGTCCCTACGAGCAGTACTTC. Protein sequence: CASSHGRGPYEQYF.

In its sample, this clonotype was seen many times. The rearrangement links TRBV7-8 to TRBJ2-5; 9 bases agree with TRBD1. J lost 4 bases, V lost 2 bases, and 2 bases had no gene match. The CDR3 runs 14 residues. The germline V gene encodes CDR1 SGHVS and CDR2 FQNEAQ. The CDR3 nucleotides are TGTGCCAGCAGCTTATGGGACAGGGTAGAGACCCAGTACTTC. This sequence encodes CASSLWDRVETQYF.

This clonotype was detected a few times. The J gene is TRBJ2-2, the V gene TRBV6-1; the D call may be TRBD1 or TRBD2 (5 bases each). V lost 1 base and J 6 bases, leaving 6 bases between the germline ends. The length of the CDR3 is 13 residues. CDR1 MNHNS and CDR2 SASEGT come from the germline V gene. The CDR3 loop is CASSEVGAGELFF. In nucleotides, the CDR3 is TGTGCCAGCAGTGAAGTGGGGGCCGGGGAGCTGTTTTTT.

This clonotype was seen ten or more times. The genes are TRBV7-2 and TRBJ2-7, with a tentative D call TRBD1 (6 bases). In germline, CDR1 is SGHTA, CDR2 FQGNSA. Trimming cost V 4 bases and J 0 bases, with 13 bases left between them. This CDR3 contains 15 residues. The CDR3 spells CASSSPGHFSYEQYF. The CDR3 DNA reads TGTGCCAGCAGCTCACCGGGACACTTCTCCTACGAGCAGTACTTC.

This clonotype showed up many times. The chain combines TRBV7-2 with TRBJ1-3; a weak D match, TRBD1 (6 bases). CDR3 size: 15 residues. V shed 3 bases and J shed 3 bases, with 12 bases lying between them. Germline CDR1 and CDR2: SGHTA and FQGNSA. As DNA, the CDR3 is TGTGCCAGCAGCTTGGGGGCAGGGAATGGAAACACCATATATTTT. As protein: CASSLGAGNGNTIYF. Full variable domain (missing parts from reference TRBV7-2 and TRBJ1-3): GAGVSQSPSNKVTEKGKDVELRCDPISGHTALYWYRQSLGQGLEFLIYFQGNSAPDKSGLPSDRFSAERTGGSVSTLTIQRTQQEDSAVYLCASSLGAGNGNTIYFGEGSWLTVV.

In its sample, this clonotype was seen a few times. The genes are TRBV7-2 and TRBJ2-7; TRBD1 or TRBD2 may be the D gene (5 bases each). With 2 bases removed from V and 6 bases from J, the gap between germline ends came to 14 bases. The CDR3 has 14 amino acids. The germline CDR1 and CDR2 sequences are SGHTA and FQGNSA. The CDR3, as DNA: TGTGCCAGCAGCTTAATAATGAGGGGCTCCGAGCAGTACTTC. Translating gives CASSLIMRGSEQYF.

In its sample, this clonotype was seen many times. The chain links TRBV7-2 to TRBJ1-1; D is ambiguous. The germline gives CDR1 SGHTA, CDR2 FQGNSA. Between the trimmed V and J ends, which lost 3 bases and 3 bases, there was a span of 8 bases. The CDR3 spans 13 residues. The CDR3 loop is CASSFTWDTEAFF. CDR3 in DNA: TGTGCCAGCAGCTTTACTTGGGACACTGAAGCTTTCTTT.

This chain joins TRBV27 and TRBJ1-5; a weak D match, TRBD1 (6 bases). Germline V gene lookup returns CDR1 MNHEY and CDR2 SMNVEV (reference sequence). V was trimmed by 3 bases and J by 7 bases, leaving 19 bases between them. The length of the CDR3 is 16 residues. CDR3 amino acids: CASSLIGGVGGQPQHF. The CDR3 DNA reads as TGTGCCAGCAGTTTGATAGGGGGAGTGGGGGGGCAGCCCCAGCATTTT.